This TCR beta chain comes out of a study of blood T cell repertoires in COVID-19 (dated by TCRdb to about 2020). Looking at the study overall: The collaborator samples originated in the United States, Italy and Spain and spanned the acute and convalescent phases of COVID-19. The prospective study material was composed of cDNA or gDNA derived from T cells, B-cell-depleted T cells, or PBMCs. Deeply sampled blood TCRbeta repertoires from subjects exposed to, actively infected with, or recovered from COVID-19 were included in the dataset. The repertoires were released in a freely available public database meant as a resource for research on the immune response to SARS-CoV-2. Samples were obtained from the ongoing ImmuneRACE study (first 160 participants) and from roughly 1,300 subjects provided by 6 global collaborators. Nearly every sample came with metadata listing a de-identified subject ID, COVID-19 status, age in years and sex. HLA class I and class II types, where available, came from metadata supplied by the sample provider rather than from assay-based typing. The paper's findings and limits, for the study overall: How much clinical and demographic metadata was included differed by source and by participant, and the metadata was provided uncurated.

With respect to this clone: Its specific antigen is unknown. No base qualities exist here, and no much larger clone lies one base off it.

A second Seattle source provided samples from volunteer blood donors who had recovered from COVID-19. Whole blood was collected in K2EDTA tubes by collaborating institutions according to the institutions' own protocols. For TCRbeta analysis, collaborator samples were shipped as frozen whole blood, as isolated PBMCs, or as DNA extracted from either sample type. Relative to germline, V is 4 bases shorter and J is 7 bases shorter, with 14 bases between their ends. CDR1 is given as SGHRS and CDR2 as YFSETQ, both from the germline V gene. From its cysteine to its phenylalanine, the CDR3 spans 13 amino acids. Only CDR3 DNA is held: 39 bases, read in frame from base 1. TCRbeta CDR3 regions were amplified from genomic DNA by means of the immunoSEQ Assay, a bias-controlled multiplex PCR. In the original analysis: Nucleated cell counts per sample were estimated from amplification of reference gene primers within the assay. To quantify the absolute abundance of each unique TCRbeta CDR3 rearrangement, sequence reads were collapsed and filtered. Productive Simpson clonality was computed per sample as the square root of Simpson's diversity index over productive rearrangements. The clones in this table, taken by TCRdb from immuneACCESS, are in-frame only. Not every clone is retained; where verified, under half of the shortfall comes from an unresolved V gene, and the cause of the rest is unknown. That table gives V, J and clone size, and the DNA gave D and trimming. Within this sample are about 290,000 clones, with 89% of them counted one time only. The ten largest clones take up roughly 0.92% of the sample.

Sequencing input: peripheral blood. The rearrangement joined TRBV5-1 to TRBJ1-2, with TRBD1 as a weak D call on 6 bases. The sequence derives from a middle-aged woman who had recovered from COVID-19. The CDR3 is CASSQGSGVGYTF. The DNA sequence reads TGCGCCAGCAGCCAGGGGTCCGGCGTTGGCTACACCTTC.